This T cell receptor (beta chain) was recorded in a study of T cells in localized non-small cell lung cancer. Germline V lookup: CDR1 MNHEY, CDR2 SVGAGI. V lost 2 bases, J lost 5 bases, and 9 bases lay in between. This CDR3 is 13 amino acids long. Overall study findings and caveats: Only one tumor region was sequenced, so heterogeneity remains possible. A median of about 58 of the top 100 tumor clones appeared in adjacent lung, which was paired and uninvolved. Uninvolved neighboring lung showed the greatest T cell clonality, exceeding tumor.

Libraries were prepared by immunoSEQ multiplex PCR; TCRdb keeps only in-frame clonotypes and omits some of them. The table includes tens of thousands of clones, 87% detected once. Turning to this clone: Its antigen remains unidentified.

The chain links TRBV6-5 to TRBJ1-1, with TRBD1 as a possible D gene (5 bases). The sequenced sample was peripheral blood mononuclear cells, obtained before any cancer treatment. The receptor was isolated from a man aged 35 to 69 with stage III lung adenocarcinoma. The DNA for the CDR3 is TGTGCCAGCAGTTACAGGGGAATAACTGAAGCTTTCTTT. Amino acids: CASSYRGITEAFF.